These 7 T cell receptor beta chains share one sample of origin, sequenced in a study of T cell changes during pregnancy in multiple sclerosis. Only in-frame clones appear in the TCRdb table, and some are missing; sequencing was by immunoSEQ multiplex PCR. Of some 45,000 clones listed, 85% to 95% were seen once; the top ten hold approximately 6%. Sample: CD8+ T cells from peripheral blood mononuclear cells, taken in the first trimester of pregnancy. The receptors stem from a female donor with multiple sclerosis, enrolled in a pregnancy study.

V and J are TRBV6-1 and TRBJ2-3, with D possibly matching TRBD2 (7 bases). Germline V lookup: CDR1 MNHNS, CDR2 SASEGT. This CDR3 region has 12 residues. V lost 11 bases to trimming and J lost 4 bases, with 13 bases between them. The CDR3: CAGGGFPDTQYF. As DNA, the CDR3 is TGTGCCGGGGGGGGCTTCCCAGATACGCAGTATTTT.

This chain joins TRBV4-1 and TRBJ2-7, with D possibly TRBD1 on 5 matching bases. Trimming left V 0 bases short and J 1 base short, with 10 bases between. Germline assignment: CDR1 MGHRA and CDR2 YSYEKL. The CDR3 has 15 residues. As DNA, the CDR3 is TGCGCCAGCAGCCAAGAGGGGCGCGAATCCTACGAGCAGTACTTC. Translating it yields CASSQEGRESYEQYF.

V and J are TRBV10-2 and TRBJ2-7, with a tentative D call TRBD1 (6 bases). The CDR3 consists of 14 residues. Trimming removed 7 bases at V and 1 base at J, with 14 bases between. Germline CDR1 is WSHSY and CDR2 is SAAADI. CDR3 sequence reads: CASTETGSSYEQYF. Here the CDR3 DNA reads TGCGCCAGCACCGAGACAGGATCTTCCTACGAGCAGTACTTC.

The chain links TRBV19 to TRBJ1-1; unclear D gene. This CDR3 region has 13 residues. Germline V gives CDR1 LNHDA, CDR2 SQIVND (reference sequence). V lost 2 bases and J 3 bases, leaving 7 bases between the germline ends. The DNA of the CDR3 is TGTGCCAGTAGTATATTTGAGGACACTGAAGCTTTCTTT. Encoded protein: CASSIFEDTEAFF.

The V and J genes are TRBV20-1 and TRBJ2-1; D is uncertain. CDR1 DFQATT and CDR2 SNEGSKA come from the germline V gene (reference sequence). V lost 5 bases and J 6 bases, leaving 5 bases between the germline ends. The CDR3 loop spans 10 amino acids. CDR3 coding DNA: TGCAGTGCTTCTACCAATGAGCAGTTCTTC. Residues: CSASTNEQFF.

J is TRBJ1-1 and V is TRBV29-1, with TRBD1 identical over 9 bases. V dropped 7 bases and J dropped 7; count of bases not matched to a gene: 22. CDR3 length: 17 residues. CDR1 is SQVTM, CDR2 ANQGSEA, per germline. CDR3 loop: CSARAYGTGNPTGEAFF. CDR3 DNA sequence: TGCAGCGCGCGAGCTTACGGGACAGGGAATCCCACTGGTGAAGCTTTCTTT. The variable domain in full, completed from reference TRBV29-1 and TRBJ1-1, reads SAVISQKPSRDICQRGTSLTIQCQVDSQVTMMFWYRQQPGQSLTLIATANQGSEATYESGFVIDKFPISRPNLTFSTLTVSNMSPEDSSIYLCSARAYGTGNPTGEAFFGQGTRLTVV.

The chain links TRBV29-1 to TRBJ2-3; 7 nucleotides line up with TRBD1. With 3 bases clipped from V and 6 bases from J, the junction kept 6 bases outside the gene matches. The V gene's germline CDR1 is SQVTM and CDR2 ANQGSEA. CDR3 length: 13 amino acids. CDR3: CSVEERGLDTQYF. The CDR3 nucleotides are TGCAGCGTTGAGGAGAGGGGGCTGGATACGCAGTATTTT.